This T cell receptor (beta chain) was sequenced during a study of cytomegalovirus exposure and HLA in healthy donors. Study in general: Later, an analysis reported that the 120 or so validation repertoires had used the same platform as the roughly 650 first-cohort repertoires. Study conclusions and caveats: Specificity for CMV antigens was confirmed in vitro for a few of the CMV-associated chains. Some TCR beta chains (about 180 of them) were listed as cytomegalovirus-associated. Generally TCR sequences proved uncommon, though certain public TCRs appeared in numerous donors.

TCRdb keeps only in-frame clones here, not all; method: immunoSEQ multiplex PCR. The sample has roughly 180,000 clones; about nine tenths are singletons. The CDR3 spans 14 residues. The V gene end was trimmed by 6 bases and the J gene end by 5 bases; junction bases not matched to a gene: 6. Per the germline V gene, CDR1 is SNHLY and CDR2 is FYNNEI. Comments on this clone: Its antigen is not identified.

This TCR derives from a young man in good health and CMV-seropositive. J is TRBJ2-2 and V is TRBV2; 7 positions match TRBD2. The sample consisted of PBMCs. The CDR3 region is CASRGLVGTGELFF. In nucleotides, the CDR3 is TGTGCCAGCAGAGGACTAGTCGGGACCGGGGAGCTGTTTTTT.